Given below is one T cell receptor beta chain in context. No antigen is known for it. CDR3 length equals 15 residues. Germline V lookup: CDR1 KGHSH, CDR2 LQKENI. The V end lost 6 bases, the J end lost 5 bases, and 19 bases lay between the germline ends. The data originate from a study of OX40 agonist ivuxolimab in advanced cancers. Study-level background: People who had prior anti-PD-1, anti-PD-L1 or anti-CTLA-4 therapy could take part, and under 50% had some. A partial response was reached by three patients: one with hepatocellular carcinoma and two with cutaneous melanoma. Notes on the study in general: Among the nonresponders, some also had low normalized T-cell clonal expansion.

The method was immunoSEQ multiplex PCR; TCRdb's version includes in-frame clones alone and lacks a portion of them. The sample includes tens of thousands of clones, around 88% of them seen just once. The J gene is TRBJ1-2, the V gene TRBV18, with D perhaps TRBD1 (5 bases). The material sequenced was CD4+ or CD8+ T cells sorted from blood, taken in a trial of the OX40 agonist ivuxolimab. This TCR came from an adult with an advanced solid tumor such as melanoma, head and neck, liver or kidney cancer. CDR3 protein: CASSSEGRGAYGYTF. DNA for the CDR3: TGTGCCAGCTCCTCGGAGGGAAGGGGCGCGTATGGCTACACCTTC.